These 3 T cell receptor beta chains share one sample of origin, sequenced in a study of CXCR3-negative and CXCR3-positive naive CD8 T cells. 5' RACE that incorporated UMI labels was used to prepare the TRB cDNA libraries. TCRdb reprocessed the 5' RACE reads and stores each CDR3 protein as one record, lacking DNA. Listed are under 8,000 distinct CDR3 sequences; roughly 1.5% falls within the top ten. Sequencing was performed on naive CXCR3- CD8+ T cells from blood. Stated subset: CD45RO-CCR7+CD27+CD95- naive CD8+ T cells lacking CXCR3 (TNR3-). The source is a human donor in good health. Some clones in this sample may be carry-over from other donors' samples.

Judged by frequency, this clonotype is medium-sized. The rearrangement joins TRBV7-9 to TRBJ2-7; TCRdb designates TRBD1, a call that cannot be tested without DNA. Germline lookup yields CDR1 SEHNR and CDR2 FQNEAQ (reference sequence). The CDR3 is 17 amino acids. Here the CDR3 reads CASSPGAGGSSSYEQYF.

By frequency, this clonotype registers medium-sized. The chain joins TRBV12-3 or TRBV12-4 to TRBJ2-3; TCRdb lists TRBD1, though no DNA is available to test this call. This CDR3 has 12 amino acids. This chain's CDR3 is CASRPHPDTQYF.

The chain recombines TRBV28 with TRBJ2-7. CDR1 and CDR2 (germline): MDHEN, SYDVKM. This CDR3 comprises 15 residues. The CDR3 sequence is CASSLSRNLLYEQYF.